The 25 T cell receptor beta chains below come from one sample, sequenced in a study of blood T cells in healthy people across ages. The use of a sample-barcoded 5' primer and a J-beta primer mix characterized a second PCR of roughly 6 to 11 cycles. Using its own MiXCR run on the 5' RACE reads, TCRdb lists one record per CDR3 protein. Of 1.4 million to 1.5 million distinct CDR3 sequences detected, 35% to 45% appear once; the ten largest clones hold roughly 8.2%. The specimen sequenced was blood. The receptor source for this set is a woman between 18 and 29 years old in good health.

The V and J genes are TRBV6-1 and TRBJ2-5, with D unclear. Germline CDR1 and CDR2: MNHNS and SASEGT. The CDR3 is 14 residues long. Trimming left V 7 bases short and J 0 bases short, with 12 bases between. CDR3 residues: CASKGIQNQETQYF. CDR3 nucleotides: TGTGCCAGCAAAGGCATACAGAACCAAGAGACCCAGTACTTC.

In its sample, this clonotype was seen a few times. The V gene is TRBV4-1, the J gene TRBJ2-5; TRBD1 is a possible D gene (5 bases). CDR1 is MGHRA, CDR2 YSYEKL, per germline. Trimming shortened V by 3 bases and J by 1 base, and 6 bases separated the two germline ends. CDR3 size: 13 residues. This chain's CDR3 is CASSQDIQETQYF. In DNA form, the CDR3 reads TGCGCCAGCAGCCAGGACATCCAAGAGACCCAGTACTTC.

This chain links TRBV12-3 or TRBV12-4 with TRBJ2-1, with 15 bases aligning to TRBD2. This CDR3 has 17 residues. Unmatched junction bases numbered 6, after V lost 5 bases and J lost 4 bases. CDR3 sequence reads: CASSTGLAGGFYNEQFF. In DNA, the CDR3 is TGTGCCAGCAGTACGGGACTAGCGGGGGGATTTTACAATGAGCAGTTCTTC.

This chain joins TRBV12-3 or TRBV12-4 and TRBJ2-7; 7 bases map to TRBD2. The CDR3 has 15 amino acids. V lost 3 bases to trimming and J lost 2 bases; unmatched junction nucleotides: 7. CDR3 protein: CASSFSGRAAYEQYF. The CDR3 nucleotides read TGTGCCAGCAGTTTTAGTGGGAGGGCTGCCTACGAGCAGTACTTC.

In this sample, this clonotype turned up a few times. CDR3 bases: TGTGCCAGCAGTGATTCGGGGGACAATGAGCAGTTCTTC. Protein sequence: CASSDSGDNEQFF. The chain combines TRBV6-5 with TRBJ2-1; perhaps TRBD2 as D (6 bases). The CDR3 totals 13 residues. Germline V gives CDR1 MNHEY, CDR2 SVGAGI. The germline V and J ends were trimmed by 5 bases and 5 bases, with 10 bases remaining between them.

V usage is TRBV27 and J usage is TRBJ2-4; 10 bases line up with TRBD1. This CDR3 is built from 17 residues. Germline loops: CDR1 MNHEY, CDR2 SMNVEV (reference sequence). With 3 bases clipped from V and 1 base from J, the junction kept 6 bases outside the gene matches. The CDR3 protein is CASSFGQGVIAKNIQYF. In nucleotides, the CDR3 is TGTGCCAGCAGTTTCGGACAGGGGGTCATTGCCAAAAACATTCAGTACTTC.

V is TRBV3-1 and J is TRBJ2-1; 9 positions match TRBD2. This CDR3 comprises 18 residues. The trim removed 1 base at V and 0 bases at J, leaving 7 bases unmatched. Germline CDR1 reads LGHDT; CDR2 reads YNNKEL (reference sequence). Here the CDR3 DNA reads TGTGCCAGCAGCCAAGCGGTAGCGGGAGTGTCCTCCTACAATGAGCAGTTCTTC. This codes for CASSQAVAGVSSYNEQFF.

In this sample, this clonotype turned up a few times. In nucleotides, the CDR3 is TGCAGTGCCGACCTAGCGGGAGTTAGAGAGCAGTACTTC. It codes for CSADLAGVREQYF. The chain is built from TRBV20-1 and TRBJ2-4; TRBD2 matches 10 bases. Germline trimming cut 6 bases from V and 13 bases from J; bases unmatched to any gene: 12. The CDR3 has 13 amino acids. Per germline, CDR1 DFQATT and CDR2 SNEGSKA (reference sequence).

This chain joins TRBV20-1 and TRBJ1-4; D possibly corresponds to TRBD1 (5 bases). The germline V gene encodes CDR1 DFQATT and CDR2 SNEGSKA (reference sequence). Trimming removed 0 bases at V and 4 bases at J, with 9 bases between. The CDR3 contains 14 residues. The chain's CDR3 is CSARDPRVNEKLFF. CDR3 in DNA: TGCAGTGCTAGAGATCCCAGGGTTAATGAAAAACTGTTTTTT.

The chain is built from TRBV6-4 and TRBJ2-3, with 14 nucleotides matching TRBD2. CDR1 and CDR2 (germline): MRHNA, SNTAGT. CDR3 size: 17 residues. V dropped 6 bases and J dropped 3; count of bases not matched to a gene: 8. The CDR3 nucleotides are TGTGCCAGCAGACGCACCGGGACTAGCGGGAGTACAGATACGCAGTATTTT. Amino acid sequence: CASRRTGTSGSTDTQYF.

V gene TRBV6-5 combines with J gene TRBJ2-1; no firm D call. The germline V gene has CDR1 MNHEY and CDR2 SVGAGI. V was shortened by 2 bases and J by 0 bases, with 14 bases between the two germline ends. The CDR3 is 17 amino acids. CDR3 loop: CASSYAPGASSYNEQFF. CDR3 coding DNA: TGTGCCAGCAGTTACGCCCCCGGAGCGAGCTCCTACAATGAGCAGTTCTTC.

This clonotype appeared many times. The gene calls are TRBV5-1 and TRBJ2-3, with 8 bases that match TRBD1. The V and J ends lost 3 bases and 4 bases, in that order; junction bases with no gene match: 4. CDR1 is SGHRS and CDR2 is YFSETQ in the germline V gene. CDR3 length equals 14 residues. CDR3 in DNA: TGCGCCAGCAGCTCCGGACAGGGTCCAGATACGCAGTATTTT. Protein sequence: CASSSGQGPDTQYF.

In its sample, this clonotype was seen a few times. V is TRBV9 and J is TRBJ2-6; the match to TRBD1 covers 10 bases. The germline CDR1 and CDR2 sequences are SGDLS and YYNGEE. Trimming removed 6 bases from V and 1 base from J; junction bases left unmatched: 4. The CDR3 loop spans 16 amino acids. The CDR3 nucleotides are TGTGCCAGCAAAGACAGGGGGCCTTCTGGGGCCAACGTCCTGACTTTC. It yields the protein CASKDRGPSGANVLTF. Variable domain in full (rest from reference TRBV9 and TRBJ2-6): DSGVTQTPKHLITATGQRVTLRCSPRSGDLSVYWYQQSLDQGLQFLIQYYNGEERAKGNILERFSAQQFPDLHSELNLSSLELGDSALYFCASKDRGPSGANVLTFGAGSRLTVL.

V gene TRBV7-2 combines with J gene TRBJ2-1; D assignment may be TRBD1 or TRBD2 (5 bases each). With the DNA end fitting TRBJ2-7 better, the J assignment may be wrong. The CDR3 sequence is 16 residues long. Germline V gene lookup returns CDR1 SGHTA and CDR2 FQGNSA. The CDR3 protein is CASSRSWDLAYNEQYF. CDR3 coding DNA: TGTGCCAGCAGCCGATCCTGGGACCTCGCCTACAATGAGCAGTACTTC.

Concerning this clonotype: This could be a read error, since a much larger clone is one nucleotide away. The CDR3 loop reads CASSLEQGDNQPQHF. The CDR3 DNA is TGCGCCAGCAGCTTGGAACAGGGGGACAATCAGCCCCAGCATTTT. V usage is TRBV5-1 and J usage is TRBJ1-5; 8 bases match TRBD1. Germline V gives CDR1 SGHRS, CDR2 YFSETQ. V shed 0 bases, J shed 3 bases, and the junction held 2 bases outside the gene matches. The CDR3 loop spans 15 amino acids.

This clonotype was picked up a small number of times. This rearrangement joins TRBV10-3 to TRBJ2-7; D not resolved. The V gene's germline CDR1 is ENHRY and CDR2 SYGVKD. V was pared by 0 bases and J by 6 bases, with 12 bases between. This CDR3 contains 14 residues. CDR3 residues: CAISESAGSPEQYF. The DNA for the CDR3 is TGTGCCATCAGTGAGTCGGCAGGCTCCCCCGAGCAGTACTTC.

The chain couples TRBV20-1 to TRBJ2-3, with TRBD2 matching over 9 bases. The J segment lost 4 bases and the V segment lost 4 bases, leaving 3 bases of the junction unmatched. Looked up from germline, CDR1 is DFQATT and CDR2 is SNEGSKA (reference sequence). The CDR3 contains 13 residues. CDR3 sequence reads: CSAKGLAPDTQYF. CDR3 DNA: TGCAGTGCTAAAGGACTAGCGCCAGATACGCAGTATTTT.

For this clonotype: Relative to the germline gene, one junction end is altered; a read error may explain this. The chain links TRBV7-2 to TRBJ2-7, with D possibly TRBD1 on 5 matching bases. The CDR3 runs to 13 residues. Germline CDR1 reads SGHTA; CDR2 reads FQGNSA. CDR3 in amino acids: CASSSQTAYEPYF. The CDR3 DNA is TGTGCCAGCAGCTCCCAGACAGCTTACGAGCCGTACTTC.

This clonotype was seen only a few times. The CDR3 coding sequence is TGTGCCAGCAGTCCCGGTCCGGGACTTAGCTCCTACGAGCAGTACTTC. Amino acid sequence: CASSPGPGLSSYEQYF. The chain recombines TRBV12-3 or TRBV12-4 with TRBJ2-7, with D possibly TRBD2 on 6 matching bases. V was shortened by 5 bases and J by 0 bases, with 17 bases between the two germline ends. This CDR3 has 16 residues.

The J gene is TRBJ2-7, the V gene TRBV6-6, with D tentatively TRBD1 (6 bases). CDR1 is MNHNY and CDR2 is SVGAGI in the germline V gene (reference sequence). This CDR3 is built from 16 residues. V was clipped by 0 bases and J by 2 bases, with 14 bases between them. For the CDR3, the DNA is TGTGCCAGCAGTTACTCAAGGGGGTCTTCGCCCTACGAGCAGTACTTC. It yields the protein CASSYSRGSSPYEQYF.

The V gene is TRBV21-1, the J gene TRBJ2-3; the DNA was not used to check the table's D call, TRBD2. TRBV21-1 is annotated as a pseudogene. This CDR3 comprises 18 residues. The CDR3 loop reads CASSKAPPGPRPTDTQYF. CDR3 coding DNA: TGTGCCAGCAGCAAGGCCCCACCAGGGCCCCGTCCCACAGATACGCAGTATTTT.

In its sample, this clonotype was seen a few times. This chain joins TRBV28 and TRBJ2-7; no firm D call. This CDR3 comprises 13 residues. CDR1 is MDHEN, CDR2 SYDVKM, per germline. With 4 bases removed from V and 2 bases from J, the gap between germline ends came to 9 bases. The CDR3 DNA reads TGTGCCAGCAGTTCGGATACCACCTACGAGCAGTACTTC. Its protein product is CASSSDTTYEQYF.

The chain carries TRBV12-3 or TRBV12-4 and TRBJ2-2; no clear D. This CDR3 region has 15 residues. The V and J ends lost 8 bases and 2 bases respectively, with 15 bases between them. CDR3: CASLRAIKNTGELFF. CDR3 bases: TGTGCCAGCCTAAGGGCAATAAAAAACACCGGGGAGCTGTTTTTT.

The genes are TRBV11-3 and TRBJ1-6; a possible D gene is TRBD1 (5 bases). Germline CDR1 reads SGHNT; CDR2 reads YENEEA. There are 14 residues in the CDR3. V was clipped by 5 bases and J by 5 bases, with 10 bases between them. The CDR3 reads CASSRSGNNSPLHF. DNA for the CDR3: TGTGCCAGCAGCCGTTCAGGGAATAATTCACCCCTCCACTTT.

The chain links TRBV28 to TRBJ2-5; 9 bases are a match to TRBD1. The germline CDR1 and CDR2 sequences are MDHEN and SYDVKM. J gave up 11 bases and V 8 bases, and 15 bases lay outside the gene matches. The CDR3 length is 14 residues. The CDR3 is CASSLQGAPLGQYF. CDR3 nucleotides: TGTGCCAGCTCATTACAGGGGGCGCCCCTTGGGCAGTACTTC.